This T cell receptor (beta chain) was recovered during a study of T cells after yellow fever vaccination. Trimming took 3 bases from V and 4 from J, leaving 10 bases between them. The CDR3 is 15 residues long. From germline, CDR1 is MGHRA and CDR2 YSYEKL. Study outcomes and limitations: The secondary response was weaker but peaked faster, day 5 versus 15. From the bulk population, abundant clonotypes could contaminate and appear within FACS-sorted repertoires. Most primary-vaccination clones reappeared after the booster (approximately 95% CD4, around 88% CD8).

TCRdb re-called the 5' RACE reads with MiXCR, one entry per CDR3 protein. Among about 350,000 distinct CDR3 sequences listed, 8.1% were seen once. As regards this clonotype: The antigen is undetermined.

The source material was PBMCs, sampled 35 to 50 days after the first yellow fever vaccination. The sequence came from a man in his late teens or twenties who received the YFV17D yellow fever vaccine. The V and J genes are TRBV4-1 and TRBJ1-6; D is unresolved. This CDR3 reads CASSQRESYNSPLHF. The CDR3 DNA is TGCGCCAGCAGCCAGAGGGAATCTTATAATTCACCCCTCCACTTT.